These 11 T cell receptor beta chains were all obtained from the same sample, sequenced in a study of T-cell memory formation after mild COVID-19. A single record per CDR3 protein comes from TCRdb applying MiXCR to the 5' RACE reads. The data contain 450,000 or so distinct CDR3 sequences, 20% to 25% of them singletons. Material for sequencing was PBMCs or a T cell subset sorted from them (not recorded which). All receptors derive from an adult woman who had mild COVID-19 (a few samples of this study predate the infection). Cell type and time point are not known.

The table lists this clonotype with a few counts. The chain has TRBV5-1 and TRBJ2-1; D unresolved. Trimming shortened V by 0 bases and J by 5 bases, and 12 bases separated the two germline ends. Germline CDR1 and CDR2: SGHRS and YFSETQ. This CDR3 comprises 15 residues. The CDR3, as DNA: TGCGCCAGCAGCTTGGGGGCCGTCGTCGACAATGAGCAGTTCTTC. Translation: CASSLGAVVDNEQFF.

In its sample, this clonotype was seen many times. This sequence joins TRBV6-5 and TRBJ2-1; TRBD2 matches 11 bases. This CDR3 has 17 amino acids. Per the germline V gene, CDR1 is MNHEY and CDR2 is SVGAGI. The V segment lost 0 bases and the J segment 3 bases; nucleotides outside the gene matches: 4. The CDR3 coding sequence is TGTGCCAGCAGTTACTCTAGCGGGGGGGCAAGCTACAATGAGCAGTTCTTC. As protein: CASSYSSGGASYNEQFF.

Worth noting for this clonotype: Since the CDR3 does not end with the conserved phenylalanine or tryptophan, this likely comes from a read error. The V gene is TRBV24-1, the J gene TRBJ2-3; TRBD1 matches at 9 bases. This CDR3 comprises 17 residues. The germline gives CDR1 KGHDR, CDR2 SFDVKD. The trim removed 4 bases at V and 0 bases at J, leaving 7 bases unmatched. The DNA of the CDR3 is TGTGCCACCAGTGACCCTCTCGGACAGGGGAGCACAGATACGCAGTATTCT. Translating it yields CATSDPLGQGSTDTQYS.

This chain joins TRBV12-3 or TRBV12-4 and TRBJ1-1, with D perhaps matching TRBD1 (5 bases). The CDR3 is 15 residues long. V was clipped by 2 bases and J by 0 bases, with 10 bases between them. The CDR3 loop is CASSLRDGMNTEAFF. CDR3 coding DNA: TGTGCCAGCAGTTTACGGGACGGCATGAACACTGAAGCTTTCTTT.

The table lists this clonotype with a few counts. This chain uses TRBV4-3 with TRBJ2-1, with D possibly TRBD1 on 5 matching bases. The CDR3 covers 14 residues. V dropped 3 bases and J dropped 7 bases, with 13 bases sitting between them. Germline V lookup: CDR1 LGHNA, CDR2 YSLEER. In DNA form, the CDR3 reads TGCGCCAGCAGCCAGGCAGGGTCTGGAAATGAGCAGTTCTTC. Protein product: CASSQAGSGNEQFF.

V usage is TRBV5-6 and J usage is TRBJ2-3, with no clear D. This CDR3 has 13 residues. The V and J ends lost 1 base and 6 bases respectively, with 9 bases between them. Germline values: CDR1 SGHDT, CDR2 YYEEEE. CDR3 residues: CASSLRGGDTQYF. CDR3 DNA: TGTGCCAGCAGCTTGCGTGGTGGGGATACGCAGTATTTT.

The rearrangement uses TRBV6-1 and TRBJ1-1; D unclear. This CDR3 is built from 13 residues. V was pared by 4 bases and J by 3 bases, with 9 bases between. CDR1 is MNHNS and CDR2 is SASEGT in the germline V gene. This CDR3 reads CASSGRRYTEAFF. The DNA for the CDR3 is TGTGCCAGCAGTGGACGGCGATACACTGAAGCTTTCTTT.

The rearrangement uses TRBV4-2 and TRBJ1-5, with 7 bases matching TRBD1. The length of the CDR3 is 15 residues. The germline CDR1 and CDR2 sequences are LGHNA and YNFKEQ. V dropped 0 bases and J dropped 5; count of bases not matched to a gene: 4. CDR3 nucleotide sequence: TGTGCCAGCAGCCAAGATAGGGACAGCCATCAGCCCCAGCATTTT. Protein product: CASSQDRDSHQPQHF.

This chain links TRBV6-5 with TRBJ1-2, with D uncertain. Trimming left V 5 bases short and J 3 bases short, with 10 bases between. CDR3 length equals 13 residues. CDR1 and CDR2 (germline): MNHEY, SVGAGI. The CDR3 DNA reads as TGTGCCAGCAGTCAAAGGGAGGACTATGGCTACACCTTC. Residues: CASSQREDYGYTF.

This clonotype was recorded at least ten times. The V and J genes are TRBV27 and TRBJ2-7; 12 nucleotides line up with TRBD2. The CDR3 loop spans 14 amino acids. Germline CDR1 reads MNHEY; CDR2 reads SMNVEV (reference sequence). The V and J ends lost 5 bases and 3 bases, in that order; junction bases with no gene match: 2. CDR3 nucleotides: TGTGCCAGCAGTCGGACTAGCGGGAACTACGAGCAGTACTTC. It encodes CASSRTSGNYEQYF.

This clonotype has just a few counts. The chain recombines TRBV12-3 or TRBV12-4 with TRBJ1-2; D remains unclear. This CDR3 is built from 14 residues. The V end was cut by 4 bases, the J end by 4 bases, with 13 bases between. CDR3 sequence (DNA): TGTGCCAGCAGTTCAGGCCTTGGGATCTATGGCTACACCTTC. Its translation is CASSSGLGIYGYTF.